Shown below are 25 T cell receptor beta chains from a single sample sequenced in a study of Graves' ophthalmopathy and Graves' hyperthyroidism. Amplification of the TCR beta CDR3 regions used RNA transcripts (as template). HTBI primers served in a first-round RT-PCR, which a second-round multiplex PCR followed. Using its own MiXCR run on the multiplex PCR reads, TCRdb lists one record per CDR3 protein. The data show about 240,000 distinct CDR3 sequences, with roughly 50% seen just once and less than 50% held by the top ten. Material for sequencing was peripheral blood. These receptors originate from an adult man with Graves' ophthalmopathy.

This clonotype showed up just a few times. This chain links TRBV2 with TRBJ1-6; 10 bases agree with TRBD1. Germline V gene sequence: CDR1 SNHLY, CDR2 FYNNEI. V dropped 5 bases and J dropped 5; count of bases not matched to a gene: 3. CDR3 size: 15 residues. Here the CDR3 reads CASSRQGADNSPLHF. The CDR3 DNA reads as TGTGCCAGCAGTCGACAGGGGGCGGATAATTCACCCCTCCACTTT.

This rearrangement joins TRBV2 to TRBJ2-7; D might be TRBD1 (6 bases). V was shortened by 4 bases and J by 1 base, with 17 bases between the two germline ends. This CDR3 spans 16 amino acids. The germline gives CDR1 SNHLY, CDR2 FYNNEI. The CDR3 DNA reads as TGTGCCAGCAGTGGAGACTGGACAGTGTTGTCCTACGAGCAGTACTTC. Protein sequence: CASSGDWTVLSYEQYF.

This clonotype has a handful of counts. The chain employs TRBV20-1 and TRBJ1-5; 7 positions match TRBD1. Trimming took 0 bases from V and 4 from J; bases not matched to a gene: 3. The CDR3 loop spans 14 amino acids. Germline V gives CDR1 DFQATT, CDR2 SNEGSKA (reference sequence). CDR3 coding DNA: TGCAGTGCTAGAGATCTGACAGGGAATCAGCCCCAGCATTTT. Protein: CSARDLTGNQPQHF.

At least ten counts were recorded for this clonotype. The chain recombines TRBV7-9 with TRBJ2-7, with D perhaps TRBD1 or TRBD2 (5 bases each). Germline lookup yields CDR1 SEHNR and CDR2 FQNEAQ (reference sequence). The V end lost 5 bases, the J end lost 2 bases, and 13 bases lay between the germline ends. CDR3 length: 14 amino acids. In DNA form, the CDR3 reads TGTGCCAGCAGCAGGGGACGGGGAACCTACGAGCAGTACTTC. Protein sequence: CASSRGRGTYEQYF.

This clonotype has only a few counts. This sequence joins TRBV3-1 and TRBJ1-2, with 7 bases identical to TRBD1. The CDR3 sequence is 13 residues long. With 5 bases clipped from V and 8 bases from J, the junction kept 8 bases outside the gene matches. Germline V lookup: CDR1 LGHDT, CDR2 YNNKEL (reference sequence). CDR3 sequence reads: CASSFWTGSGYTF. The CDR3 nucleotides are TGTGCCAGCAGCTTTTGGACAGGTTCCGGCTACACCTTC.

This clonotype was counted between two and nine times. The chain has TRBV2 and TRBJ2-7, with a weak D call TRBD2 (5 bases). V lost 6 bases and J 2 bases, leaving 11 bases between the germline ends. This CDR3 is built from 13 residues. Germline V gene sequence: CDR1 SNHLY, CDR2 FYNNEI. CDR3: CASRLFGAYEQYF. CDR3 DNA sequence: TGTGCCAGCAGGTTGTTCGGGGCCTACGAGCAGTACTTC.

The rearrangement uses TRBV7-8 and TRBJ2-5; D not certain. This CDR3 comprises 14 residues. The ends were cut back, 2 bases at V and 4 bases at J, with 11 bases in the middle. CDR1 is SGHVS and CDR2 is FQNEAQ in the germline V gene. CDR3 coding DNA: TGTGCCAGCAGCTTAATGTCTGTGCGAGAGACCCAGTACTTC. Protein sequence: CASSLMSVRETQYF.

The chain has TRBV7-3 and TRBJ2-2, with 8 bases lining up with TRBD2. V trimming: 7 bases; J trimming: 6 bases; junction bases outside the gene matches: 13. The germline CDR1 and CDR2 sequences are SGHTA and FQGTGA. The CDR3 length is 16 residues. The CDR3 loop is CASTPLPGLVSGELFF. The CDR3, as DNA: TGTGCCAGCACCCCCCTACCGGGACTAGTATCCGGGGAGCTGTTTTTT. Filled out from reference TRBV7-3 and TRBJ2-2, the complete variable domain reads GAGVSQTPSNKVTEKGKYVELRCDPISGHTALYWYRQSLGQGPEFLIYFQGTGAADDSGLPNDRFFAVRPEGSVSTLKIQRTERGDSAVYLCASTPLPGLVSGELFFGEGSRLTVL.

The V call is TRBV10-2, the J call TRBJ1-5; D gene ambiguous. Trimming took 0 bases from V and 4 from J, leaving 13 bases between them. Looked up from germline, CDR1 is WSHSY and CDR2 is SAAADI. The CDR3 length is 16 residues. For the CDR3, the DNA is TGCGCCAGCAGTGAGTCACCCTACGGACGGAATCAGCCCCAGCATTTT. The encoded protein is CASSESPYGRNQPQHF.

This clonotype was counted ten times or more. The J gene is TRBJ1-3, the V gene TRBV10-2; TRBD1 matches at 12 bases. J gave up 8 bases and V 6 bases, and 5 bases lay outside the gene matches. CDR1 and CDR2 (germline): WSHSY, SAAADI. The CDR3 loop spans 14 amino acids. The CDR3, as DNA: TGCGCCAGCAGCTATGGGACAGGGGGCGACACCATATATTTT. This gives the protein CASSYGTGGDTIYF.

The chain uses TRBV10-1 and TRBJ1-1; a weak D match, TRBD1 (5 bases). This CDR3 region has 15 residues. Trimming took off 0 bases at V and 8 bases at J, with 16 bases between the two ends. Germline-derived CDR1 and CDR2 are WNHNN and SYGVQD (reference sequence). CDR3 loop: CASSESKRRVPEAFF. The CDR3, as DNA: TGCGCCAGCAGTGAGTCGAAACGCAGGGTCCCCGAAGCTTTCTTT.

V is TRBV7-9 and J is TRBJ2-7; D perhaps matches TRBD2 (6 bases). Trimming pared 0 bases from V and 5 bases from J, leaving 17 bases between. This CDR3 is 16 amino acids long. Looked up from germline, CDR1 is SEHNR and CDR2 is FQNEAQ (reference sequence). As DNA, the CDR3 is TGTGCCAGCAGCTTAGCTGCGGCAGGCGGACTACACGAGCAGTACTTC. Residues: CASSLAAAGGLHEQYF. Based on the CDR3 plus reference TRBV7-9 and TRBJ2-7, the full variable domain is DTGVSQNPRHKITKRGQNVTFRCDPISEHNRLYWYRQTLGQGPEFLTYFQNEAQLEKSRLLSDRFSAERPKGSFSTLEIQRTEQGDSAMYLCASSLAAAGGLHEQYFGPGTRLTVT.

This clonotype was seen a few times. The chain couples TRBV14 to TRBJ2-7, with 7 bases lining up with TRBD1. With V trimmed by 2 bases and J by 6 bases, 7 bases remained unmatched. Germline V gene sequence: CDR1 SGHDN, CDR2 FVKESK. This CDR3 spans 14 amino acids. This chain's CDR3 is CASSQWTTGLEQYF. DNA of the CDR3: TGTGCCAGCAGCCAATGGACGACAGGGCTCGAGCAGTACTTC.

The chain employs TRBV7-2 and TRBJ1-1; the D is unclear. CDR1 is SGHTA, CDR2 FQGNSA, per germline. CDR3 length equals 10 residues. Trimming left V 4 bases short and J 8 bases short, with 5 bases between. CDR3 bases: TGTGCCAGCAGCTCCAGGGAAGCTTTCTTT. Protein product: CASSSREAFF.

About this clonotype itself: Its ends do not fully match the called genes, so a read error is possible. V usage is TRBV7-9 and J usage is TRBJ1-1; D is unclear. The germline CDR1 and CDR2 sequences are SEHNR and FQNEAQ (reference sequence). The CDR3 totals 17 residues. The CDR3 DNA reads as TGTGCCAGCAGCGCACCCGGGTTGGCTGGAACGAACACTGAAGCTTCCTTT. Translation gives CASSAPGLAGTNTEASF.

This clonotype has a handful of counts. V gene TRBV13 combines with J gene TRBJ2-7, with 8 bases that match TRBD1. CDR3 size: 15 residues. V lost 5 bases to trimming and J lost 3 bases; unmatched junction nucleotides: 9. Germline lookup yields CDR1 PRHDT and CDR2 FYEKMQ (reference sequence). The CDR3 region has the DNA TGTGCCAGCAGCGAGGGGGACAGGCGATACTACGAGCAGTACTTC. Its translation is CASSEGDRRYYEQYF.

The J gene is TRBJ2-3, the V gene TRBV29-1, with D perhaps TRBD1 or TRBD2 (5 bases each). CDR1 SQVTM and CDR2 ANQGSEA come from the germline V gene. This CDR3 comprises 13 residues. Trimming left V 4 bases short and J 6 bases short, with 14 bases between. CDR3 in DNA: TGCAGCGTTGCCCCTCCCCGGGACGATACGCAGTATTTT. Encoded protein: CSVAPPRDDTQYF.

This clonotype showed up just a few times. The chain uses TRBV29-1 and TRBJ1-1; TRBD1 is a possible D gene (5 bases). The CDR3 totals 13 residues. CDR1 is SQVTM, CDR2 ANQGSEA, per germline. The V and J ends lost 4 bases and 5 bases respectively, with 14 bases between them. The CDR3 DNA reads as TGCAGCGTTGTGGGGGGGAGAAGAACTGAAGCTTTCTTT. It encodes CSVVGGRRTEAFF.

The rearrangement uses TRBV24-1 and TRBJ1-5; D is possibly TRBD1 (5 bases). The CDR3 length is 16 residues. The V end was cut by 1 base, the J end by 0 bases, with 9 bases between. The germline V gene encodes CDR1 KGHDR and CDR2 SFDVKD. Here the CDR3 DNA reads TGTGCCACCAGTGATTTAGGGGAGGGTAGCAATCAGCCCCAGCATTTT. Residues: CATSDLGEGSNQPQHF.

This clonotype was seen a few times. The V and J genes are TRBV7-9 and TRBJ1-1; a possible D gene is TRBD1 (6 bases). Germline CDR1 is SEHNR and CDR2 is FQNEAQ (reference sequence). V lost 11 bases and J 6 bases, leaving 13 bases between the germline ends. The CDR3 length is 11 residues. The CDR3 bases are TGTGCCTATCACTCAGGGGCTGAAGCTTTCTTT. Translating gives CAYHSGAEAFF.

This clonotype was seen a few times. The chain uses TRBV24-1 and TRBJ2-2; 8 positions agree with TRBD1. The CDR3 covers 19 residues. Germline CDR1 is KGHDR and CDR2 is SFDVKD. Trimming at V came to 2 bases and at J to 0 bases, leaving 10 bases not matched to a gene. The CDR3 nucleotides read TGTGCCACCAGTGATTCCCCCGGGACAGGTTACACGAACACCGGGGAGCTGTTTTTT. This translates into CATSDSPGTGYTNTGELFF.

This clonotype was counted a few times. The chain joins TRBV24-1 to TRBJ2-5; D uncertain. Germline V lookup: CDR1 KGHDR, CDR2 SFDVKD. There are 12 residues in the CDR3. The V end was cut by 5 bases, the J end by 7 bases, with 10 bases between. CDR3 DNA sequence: TGTGCCACCAGTGGTGGGCTTGCGACCCAGTACTTC. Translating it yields CATSGGLATQYF.

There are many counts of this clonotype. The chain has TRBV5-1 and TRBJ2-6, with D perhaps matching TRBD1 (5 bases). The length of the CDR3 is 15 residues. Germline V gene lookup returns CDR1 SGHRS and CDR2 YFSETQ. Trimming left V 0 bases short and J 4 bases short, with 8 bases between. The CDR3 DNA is TGCGCCAGCAGCTTGGACAGGTCCGGGGCCAACGTCCTGACTTTC. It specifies CASSLDRSGANVLTF.

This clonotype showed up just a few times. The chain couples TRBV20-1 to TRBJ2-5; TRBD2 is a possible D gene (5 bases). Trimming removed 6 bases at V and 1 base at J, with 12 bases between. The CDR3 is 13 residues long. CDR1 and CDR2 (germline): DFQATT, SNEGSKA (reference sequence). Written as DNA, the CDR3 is TGCAGTGCGTTAGCGAGCGGCCAAGAGACCCAGTACTTC. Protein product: CSALASGQETQYF.

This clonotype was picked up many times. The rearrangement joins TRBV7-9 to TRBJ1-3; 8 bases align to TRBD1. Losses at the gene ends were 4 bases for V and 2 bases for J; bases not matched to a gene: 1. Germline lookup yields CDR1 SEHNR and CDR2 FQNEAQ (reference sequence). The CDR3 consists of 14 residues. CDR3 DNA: TGTGCCAGCAGCTCGGGACAGGCTGGAAACACCATATATTTT. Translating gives CASSSGQAGNTIYF. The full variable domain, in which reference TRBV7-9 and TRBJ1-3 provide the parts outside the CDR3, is DTGVSQNPRHKITKRGQNVTFRCDPISEHNRLYWYRQTLGQGPEFLTYFQNEAQLEKSRLLSDRFSAERPKGSFSTLEIQRTEQGDSAMYLCASSSGQAGNTIYFGEGSWLTVV.